The 28 T cell receptor beta chains in this list originate from one sample, sequenced in a study of tumor-infiltrating lymphocytes in localized non-small cell lung cancer. Produced via immunoSEQ multiplex PCR; TCRdb's table is partial and in-frame only. The sample includes more than 15,000 clones, over 55% of them seen just once. The sequencing input was lung tumor tissue. The receptors were gathered from a human donor with non-small cell lung cancer.

Only one count was recorded for this clone. The chain employs TRBV10-3 and TRBJ1-1, with D perhaps matching TRBD1 (6 bases). V was cut by 3 bases and J by 1 base, with 9 bases left in between. The CDR3 spans 14 residues. CDR1 ENHRY and CDR2 SYGVKD come from the germline V gene. For the CDR3, the DNA is TGTGCCATCAGTGACAGGGGCCCGAACACTGAAGCTTTCTTT. Residues: CAISDRGPNTEAFF.

The chain carries TRBV4-1 and TRBJ1-1; 9 bases line up with TRBD1. Germline CDR1 MGHRA, CDR2 YSYEKL. Trimming removed 2 bases from V and 12 bases from J; junction bases left unmatched: 13. The CDR3 has 15 residues. Written as DNA, the CDR3 is TGCGCCAGCAGCCAAACTGCTGGGACAGGGTTTTCGTCTTTCTTT. Its protein product is CASSQTAGTGFSSFF.

In this sample, this clone turned up once. The chain links TRBV6-1 to TRBJ1-1; no clear D gene. CDR1 is MNHNS and CDR2 is SASEGT in the germline V gene. The CDR3 is 14 residues long. Trimming removed 2 bases from V and 4 bases from J, with 11 bases in between. The CDR3, as DNA: TGTGCCAGCAGTGAACGACATTGGGGCACTGAAGCTTTCTTT. Translated, it gives CASSERHWGTEAFF.

The chain uses TRBV27 and TRBJ1-6; no reliable D call. This CDR3 comprises 14 residues. V dropped 6 bases and J dropped 7 bases, with 13 bases sitting between them. Looked up from germline, CDR1 is MNHEY and CDR2 is SMNVEV (reference sequence). CDR3 nucleotides: TGTGCCAGCAGACCGGCCCTGGTGAATTCACCCCTCCACTTT. It specifies CASRPALVNSPLHF.

This chain uses TRBV14 with TRBJ2-1, with D uncertain. This CDR3 has 13 amino acids. Germline V gene sequence: CDR1 SGHDN, CDR2 FVKESK. V lost 0 bases and J 8 bases, leaving 8 bases between the germline ends. Here the CDR3 DNA reads TGTGCCAGCAGCCAAGATTTCTGGGATGAGCAGTTCTTC. This codes for CASSQDFWDEQFF.

In its sample, this clone was seen a few times. V and J are TRBV19 and TRBJ1-2, with D perhaps TRBD1 (5 bases). The CDR3 consists of 14 residues. Trimming left V 3 bases short and J 6 bases short, with 14 bases between. CDR1 is LNHDA, CDR2 SQIVND, per germline (reference sequence). DNA of the CDR3: TGTGCCAGTAGTATCGGGGCAGGGATCGATGGCTACACCTTC. Translation gives CASSIGAGIDGYTF.

This CDR3 is CSVVGGPGNTEAFF. CDR3 DNA: TGCAGCGTTGTCGGAGGTCCGGGGAACACTGAAGCTTTCTTT. The chain couples TRBV29-1 to TRBJ1-1; no reliable D call. V was clipped by 4 bases and J by 1 base, with 13 bases between them. CDR3 length equals 14 residues. Germline CDR1 and CDR2: SQVTM and ANQGSEA.

V and J are TRBV14 and TRBJ2-3; no reliable D call. Germline CDR1 is SGHDN and CDR2 is FVKESK. Trimming cost V 2 bases and J 6 bases, with 15 bases left between them. This CDR3 region has 15 residues. In DNA, the CDR3 is TGTGCCAGCAGCCAATTAGGGTTTTTGGAGGATACGCAGTATTTT. This encodes CASSQLGFLEDTQYF.

This clone was seen more than once but under ten times. The rearrangement joins TRBV11-3 to TRBJ1-4; the D is unclear. Germline lookup yields CDR1 SGHNT and CDR2 YENEEA. CDR3 length: 13 amino acids. With 0 bases removed from V and 7 bases from J, the gap between germline ends came to 6 bases. CDR3 DNA sequence: TGTGCCAGCAGCTTAGAGGCCGCTGAAAAACTGTTTTTT. It encodes CASSLEAAEKLFF.

In its sample, this clone was seen a few times. J is TRBJ1-1 and V is TRBV5-1, with a possible D match to TRBD1 (5 bases). V was cut by 0 bases and J by 8 bases, with 8 bases left in between. The CDR3 length is 12 residues. In germline, CDR1 is SGHRS, CDR2 YFSETQ. CDR3 coding DNA: TGCGCCAGCAGCTTGGCTCAGGGCGAAGCTTTCTTT. Its translation is CASSLAQGEAFF.

By share, this clone ranks as medium-sized (0.01 to 0.1%). The V call is TRBV18, the J call TRBJ1-2; D unclear. Germline V gene data show CDR1 as KGHSH and CDR2 as LQKENI. V was pared by 3 bases and J by 4 bases, with 12 bases between. The CDR3 has 14 residues. The CDR3 region has the DNA TGTGCCAGCTCACCCTGGCAGCAACCCTATGGCTACACCTTC. Its protein product is CASSPWQQPYGYTF.

The chain joins TRBV30 to TRBJ2-7; TRBD1 aligns across 7 bases. Trimming at V came to 1 base and at J to 4 bases, leaving 7 bases not matched to a gene. CDR1 and CDR2 from the germline V gene are GTSNPN and SVGIG (reference sequence). This CDR3 is 14 amino acids long. The CDR3 DNA sequence: TGTGCCTGGAGTGAAACAGGGGTCCTGTACGAGCAGTACTTC. This encodes CAWSETGVLYEQYF. The whole variable domain, filled in from reference TRBV30 and TRBJ2-7, reads SQTIHQWPATLVQPVGSPLSLECTVEGTSNPNLYWYRQAAGRGLQLLFYSVGIGQISSEVPQNLSASRPQDRQFILSSKKLLLSDSGFYLCAWSETGVLYEQYFGPGTRLTVT.

The CDR3 loop reads CASSDSRGPQHF. CDR3 in DNA: TGTGCCAGCAGCGACTCACGGGGGCCCCAGCATTTT. This chain links TRBV7-9 with TRBJ1-5; D unclear. This CDR3 spans 12 amino acids. Germline-derived CDR1 and CDR2 are SEHNR and FQNEAQ (reference sequence). V lost 5 bases and J lost 9, with 11 bases in between.

The CDR3 is CASSLESRTDTGNTIYF. CDR3 nucleotide sequence: TGTGCCAGCAGCTTAGAAAGTAGGACGGATACTGGAAACACCATATATTTT. The rearrangement uses TRBV7-6 and TRBJ1-3; D remains unclear. Trimming left V 1 base short and J 2 bases short, with 15 bases between. Germline assignment: CDR1 SGHVS and CDR2 FNYEAQ. The CDR3 is 17 residues long.

The chain joins TRBV28 to TRBJ1-5, with D tentatively TRBD1 (6 bases). Germline V lookup: CDR1 MDHEN, CDR2 SYDVKM. The CDR3 has 17 amino acids. Trimming left V 7 bases short and J 1 base short, with 20 bases between. CDR3 protein: CASKFPPGAGSNQPQHF. For the CDR3, the DNA is TGTGCCAGCAAGTTCCCCCCAGGGGCGGGGAGCAATCAGCCCCAGCATTTT.

The genes are TRBV5-1 and TRBJ2-7; the match to TRBD1 covers 10 bases. This CDR3 region has 13 residues. Trimming removed 5 bases from V and 7 bases from J; junction bases left unmatched: 6. Looked up from germline, CDR1 is SGHRS and CDR2 is YFSETQ. The CDR3 DNA sequence: TGCGCCAGCAGGTGGACAGGGGGAAGGGAGCAGTACTTC. Translation gives CASRWTGGREQYF.

This clone has only a few counts. This chain links TRBV1 with TRBJ2-7; the table assigns TRBD2, which was not confirmed against the DNA. TRBV1 is assigned pseudogene status. There are 12 residues in the CDR3. The DNA of the CDR3 is TGCACCAGCATGGAGAGAGCCTACGAGCAGTACTTC. Encoded protein: CTSMERAYEQYF.

J is TRBJ1-1 and V is TRBV7-2; perhaps TRBD1 as D (5 bases). V lost 5 bases, J lost 8 bases, and 15 bases lay in between. In germline, CDR1 is SGHTA, CDR2 FQGNSA. This CDR3 spans 13 amino acids. CDR3 in DNA: TGTGCCAGCAGCCCTTACCCGACAGTAGAAGCTTTCTTT. This codes for CASSPYPTVEAFF. Full variable domain (remainder filled in from reference TRBV7-2 and TRBJ1-1): GAGVSQSPSNKVTEKGKDVELRCDPISGHTALYWYRQSLGQGLEFLIYFQGNSAPDKSGLPSDRFSAERTGGSVSTLTIQRTQQEDSAVYLCASSPYPTVEAFFGQGTRLTVV.

This clone is a singleton in its sample. The rearrangement links TRBV2 to TRBJ1-1; D is uncertain. V lost 2 bases and J 0 bases, leaving 13 bases between the germline ends. The CDR3 length is 16 residues. Germline values: CDR1 SNHLY, CDR2 FYNNEI. Here the CDR3 reads CASSEPGLSLNTEAFF. Here the CDR3 DNA reads TGTGCCAGCAGTGAACCTGGACTGAGTTTGAACACTGAAGCTTTCTTT.

This chain links TRBV28 with TRBJ1-1; the D gene is possibly TRBD1 (5 bases). Looked up from germline, CDR1 is MDHEN and CDR2 is SYDVKM. Trimming left V 6 bases short and J 2 bases short, with 16 bases between. The CDR3 consists of 15 residues. CDR3 in amino acids: CASRRSQVINTEAFF. The CDR3 DNA is TGTGCCAGCAGAAGGTCACAGGTAATTAACACTGAAGCTTTCTTT.

The gene calls are TRBV2 and TRBJ2-5, with TRBD1 matching over 8 bases. Germline values: CDR1 SNHLY, CDR2 FYNNEI. V was pared by 4 bases and J by 5 bases, with 3 bases of the junction left unmatched. The CDR3 totals 13 residues. CDR3 amino acids: CASSAGGRETQYF. CDR3 bases: TGTGCCAGCAGTGCAGGGGGCAGGGAGACCCAGTACTTC.

Only a few counts were recorded for this clone. The gene calls are TRBV14 and TRBJ1-5, with D maybe TRBD1 (5 bases). The CDR3 spans 15 residues. CDR1 and CDR2 from the germline V gene are SGHDN and FVKESK. V lost 4 bases to trimming and J lost 2 bases, with 12 bases between them. Written as DNA, the CDR3 is TGTGCCAGCAGCCTCCGGCCCAGGGGCAATCAGCCCCAGCATTTT. Amino acid sequence: CASSLRPRGNQPQHF.

The CDR3 reads CAWSATGQQGVSAQYF. CDR3 DNA sequence: TGTGCCTGGAGTGCCACGGGGCAGCAGGGAGTTTCGGCCCAGTACTTC. J is TRBJ2-5 and V is TRBV30; possibly TRBD1 or TRBD2 for D (5 bases each). Germline values: CDR1 GTSNPN, CDR2 SVGIG (reference sequence). The CDR3 contains 16 residues. Trimming pared 1 base from V and 9 bases from J, leaving 24 bases between.

As DNA, the CDR3 is TGTGCCAGCATACCCTTTAGTACCGCTTTAAATGAGCAGTTCTTC. It specifies CASIPFSTALNEQFF. The rearrangement uses TRBV6-5 and TRBJ2-1; no firm D call. Trimming left V 7 bases short and J 7 bases short, with 20 bases between. CDR3 length equals 15 residues. Germline CDR1 and CDR2: MNHEY and SVGAGI.

The chain uses TRBV19 and TRBJ2-5; TRBD2 agrees at 9 bases. The length of the CDR3 is 14 residues. The ends lost 5 bases at V and 3 bases at J; junction bases unmatched: 4. Germline values: CDR1 LNHDA, CDR2 SQIVND (reference sequence). The CDR3 sequence: CASSVAGVEETQYF. CDR3 in DNA: TGTGCCAGTAGTGTAGCGGGAGTAGAAGAGACCCAGTACTTC.

This sequence joins TRBV9 and TRBJ2-7, with TRBD1 as a possible D gene (8 bases). V was shortened by 7 bases and J by 7 bases, with 24 bases between the two germline ends. Germline V gives CDR1 SGDLS, CDR2 YYNGEE. There are 15 residues in the CDR3. CDR3 coding DNA: TGTGCCAGCGGGAAGGGAGGGACAGGCTCGAAGGAGCAGTACTTC. Encoded protein: CASGKGGTGSKEQYF.

This chain links TRBV10-2 with TRBJ2-2, with a weak D call TRBD1 (6 bases). The V end lost 8 bases, the J end lost 3 bases, and 13 bases lay between the germline ends. The CDR3 loop spans 14 amino acids. Per the germline V gene, CDR1 is WSHSY and CDR2 is SAAADI. CDR3 region: CASQRQVDTGELFF. DNA of the CDR3: TGCGCCAGCCAGCGACAGGTTGACACCGGGGAGCTGTTTTTT.

By sample fraction, this clone is medium-sized. The chain's CDR3 is CASSLVPLRTGSYEQYF. CDR3 nucleotide sequence: TGTGCCAGCAGCTTGGTTCCCCTAAGGACAGGATCCTACGAGCAGTACTTC. The V call is TRBV5-6, the J call TRBJ2-7; 7 bases match TRBD1. The trim removed 0 bases at V and 1 base at J, leaving 10 bases unmatched. This CDR3 is built from 17 residues. The germline gives CDR1 SGHDT, CDR2 YYEEEE. The complete variable domain, with remaining parts taken from reference TRBV5-6 and TRBJ2-7, reads DAGVTQSPTHLIKTRGQQVTLRCSPKSGHDTVSWYQQALGQGPQFIFQYYEEEERQRGNFPDRFSGHQFPNYSSELNVNALLLGDSALYLCASSLVPLRTGSYEQYFGPGTRLTVT.